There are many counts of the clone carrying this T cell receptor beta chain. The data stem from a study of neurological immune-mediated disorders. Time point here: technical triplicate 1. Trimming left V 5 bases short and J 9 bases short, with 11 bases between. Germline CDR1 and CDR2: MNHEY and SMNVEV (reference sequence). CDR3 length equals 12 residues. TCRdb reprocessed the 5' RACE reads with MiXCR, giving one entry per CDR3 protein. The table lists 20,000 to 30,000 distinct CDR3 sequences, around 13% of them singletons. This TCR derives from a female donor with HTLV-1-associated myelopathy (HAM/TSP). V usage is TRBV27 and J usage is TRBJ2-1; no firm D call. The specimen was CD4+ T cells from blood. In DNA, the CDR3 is TGTGCCAGCAGTCGCCATGAAGGTGAGCAGTTCTTC. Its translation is CASSRHEGEQFF.